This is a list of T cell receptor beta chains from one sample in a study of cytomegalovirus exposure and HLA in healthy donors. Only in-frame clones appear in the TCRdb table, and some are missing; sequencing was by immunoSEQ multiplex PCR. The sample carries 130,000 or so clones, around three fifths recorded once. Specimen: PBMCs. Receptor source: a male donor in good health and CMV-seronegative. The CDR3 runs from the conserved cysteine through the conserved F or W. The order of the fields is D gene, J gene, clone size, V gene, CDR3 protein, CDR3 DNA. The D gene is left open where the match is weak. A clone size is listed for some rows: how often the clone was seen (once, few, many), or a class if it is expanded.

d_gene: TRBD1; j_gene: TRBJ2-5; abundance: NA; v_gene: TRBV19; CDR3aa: CASSGQGGETQYF; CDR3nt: TGTGCCAGTAGTGGACAGGGGGGGGAGACCCAGTACTTC
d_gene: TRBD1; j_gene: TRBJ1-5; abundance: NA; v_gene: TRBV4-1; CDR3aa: CASSRREGRDSSNQPQHF; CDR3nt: TGCGCCAGCAGCCGCCGGGAGGGGCGGGACAGTAGCAATCAGCCCCAGCATTTT
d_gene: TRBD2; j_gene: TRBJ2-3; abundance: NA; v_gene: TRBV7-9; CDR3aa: CASRTGTSGGKDTQYF; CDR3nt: TGTGCCAGCAGAACCGGGACTAGCGGGGGGAAAGATACGCAGTATTTT
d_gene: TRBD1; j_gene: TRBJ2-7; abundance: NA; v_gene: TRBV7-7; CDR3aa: CASSLGQGAGYEQYF; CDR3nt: TGTGCCAGCAGCTTAGGTCAGGGGGCGGGGTACGAGCAGTACTTC
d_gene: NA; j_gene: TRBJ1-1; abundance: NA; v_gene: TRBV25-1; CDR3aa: CASSRGDHTEAFF; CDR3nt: TGTGCCAGCAGTCGCGGGGATCACACTGAAGCTTTCTTT
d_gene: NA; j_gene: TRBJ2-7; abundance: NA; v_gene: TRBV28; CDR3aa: CASSLVGQFYEQYF; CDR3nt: TGTGCCAGCAGTTTGGTCGGACAGTTTTACGAGCAGTACTTC
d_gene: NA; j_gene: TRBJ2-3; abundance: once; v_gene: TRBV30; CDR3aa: CAWSVLGTDTQYF; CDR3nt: TGTGCCTGGAGTGTACTGGGCACAGATACGCAGTATTTT
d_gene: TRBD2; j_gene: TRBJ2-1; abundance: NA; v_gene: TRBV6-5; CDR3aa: CASSRRREDNEQFF; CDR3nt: TGTGCCAGCAGTCGGCGCCGGGAGGACAATGAGCAGTTCTTC
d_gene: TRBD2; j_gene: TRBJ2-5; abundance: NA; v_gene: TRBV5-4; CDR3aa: CASSLARGGWETQYF; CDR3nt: TGTGCCAGCAGCTTGGCGCGGGGGGGATGGGAGACCCAGTACTTC
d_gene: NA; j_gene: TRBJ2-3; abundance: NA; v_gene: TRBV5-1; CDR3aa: CASSLDGTPSADTQYF; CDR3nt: TGCGCCAGCAGCTTGGACGGGACACCTTCCGCAGATACGCAGTATTTT
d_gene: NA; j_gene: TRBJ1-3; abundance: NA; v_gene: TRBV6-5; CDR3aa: CASSYSRFSGNTIYF; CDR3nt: TGTGCCAGCAGTTACTCGAGGTTTTCTGGAAACACCATATATTTT
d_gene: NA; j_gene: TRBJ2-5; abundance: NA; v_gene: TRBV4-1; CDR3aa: CASSQGSPGGETQYF; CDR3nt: TGCGCCAGCAGCCAAGGCTCACCCGGGGGAGAGACCCAGTACTTC
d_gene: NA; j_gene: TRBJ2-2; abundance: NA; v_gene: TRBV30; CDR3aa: CAWTQGYTGELFF; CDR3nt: TGTGCCTGGACGCAGGGGTACACCGGGGAGCTGTTTTTT
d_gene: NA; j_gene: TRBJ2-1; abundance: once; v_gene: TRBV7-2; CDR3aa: CASSHPGGGGHNEQFF; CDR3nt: TGTGCCAGCAGCCACCCGGGGGGTGGGGGGCACAATGAGCAGTTCTTC
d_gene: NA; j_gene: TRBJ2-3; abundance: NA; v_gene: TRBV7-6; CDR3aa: CASSFLSTDTQYF; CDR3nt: TGTGCCAGCAGCTTTCTTAGCACAGATACGCAGTATTTT
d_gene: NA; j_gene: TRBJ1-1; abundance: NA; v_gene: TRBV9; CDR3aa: CASSVNDFTEAFF; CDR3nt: TGTGCCAGCAGCGTTAACGACTTCACTGAAGCTTTCTTT
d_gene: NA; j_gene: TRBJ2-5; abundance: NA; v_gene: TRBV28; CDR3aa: CASSSPSTGRQETQYF; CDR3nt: TGTGCCAGCAGTTCCCCCTCGACAGGGAGGCAAGAGACCCAGTACTTC
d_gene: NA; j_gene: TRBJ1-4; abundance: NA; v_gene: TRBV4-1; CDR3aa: CASSPQQGFNEKLFF; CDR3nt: TGCGCCAGCAGCCCGCAACAGGGCTTTAATGAAAAACTGTTTTTT
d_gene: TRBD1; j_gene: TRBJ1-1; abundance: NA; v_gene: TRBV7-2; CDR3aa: CASSQTGGYTEAFF; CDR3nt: TGTGCCAGCAGTCAAACAGGGGGCTACACTGAAGCTTTCTTT
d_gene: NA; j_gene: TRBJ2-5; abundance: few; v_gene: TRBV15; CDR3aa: CATSRDRYETQYF; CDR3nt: TGTGCCACCAGCAGAGACCGGTATGAAACCCAGTACTTC
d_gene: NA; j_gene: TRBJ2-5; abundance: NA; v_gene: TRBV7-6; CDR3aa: CASSLAGRAETQYF; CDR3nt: TGTGCCAGCAGCTTAGCGGGCAGGGCGGAGACCCAGTACTTC
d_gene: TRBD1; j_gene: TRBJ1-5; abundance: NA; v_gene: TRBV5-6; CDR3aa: CASSFRGRGRRNQPQHF; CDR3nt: TGTGCCAGCAGCTTTAGAGGCAGGGGGCGCCGCAATCAGCCCCAGCATTTT
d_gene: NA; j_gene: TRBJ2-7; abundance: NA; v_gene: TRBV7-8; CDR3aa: CASSLEWGGYEQYF; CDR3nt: TGTGCCAGCAGCTTAGAATGGGGCGGCTACGAGCAGTACTTC
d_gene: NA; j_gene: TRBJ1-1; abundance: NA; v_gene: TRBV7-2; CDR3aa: CASSLAGTLNTEAFF; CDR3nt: TGTGCCAGCAGCTTAGCGGGGACATTGAACACTGAAGCTTTCTTT
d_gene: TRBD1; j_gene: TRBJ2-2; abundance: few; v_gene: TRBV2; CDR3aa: CASRGDSDTGELFF; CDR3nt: TGTGCCAGCCGTGGGGACAGCGACACCGGGGAGCTGTTTTTT
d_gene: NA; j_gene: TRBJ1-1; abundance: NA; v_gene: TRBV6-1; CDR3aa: CASSERGGSTEAFF; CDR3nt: TGTGCCAGCAGTGAACGGGGGGGGAGCACTGAAGCTTTCTTT
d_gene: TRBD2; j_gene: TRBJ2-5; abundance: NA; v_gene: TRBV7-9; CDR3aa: CSSSLPRAGGDQETQYF; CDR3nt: TGTTCCAGCAGCTTACCCCGAGCGGGGGGGGACCAAGAGACCCAGTACTTC
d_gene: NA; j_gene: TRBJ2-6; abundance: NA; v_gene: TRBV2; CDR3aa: CASSVTSSGANVLTF; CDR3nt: TGTGCCAGCAGTGTAACCAGCTCTGGGGCCAACGTCCTGACTTTC
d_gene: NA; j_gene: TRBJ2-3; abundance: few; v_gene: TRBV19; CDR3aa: CASRVKGADTQYF; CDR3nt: TGTGCCAGTAGGGTCAAAGGGGCAGATACGCAGTATTTT
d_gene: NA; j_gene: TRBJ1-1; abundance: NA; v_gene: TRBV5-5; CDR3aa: CASSPVAGSNTEAFF; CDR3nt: TGTGCCAGCAGCCCAGTAGCGGGGTCGAACACTGAAGCTTTCTTT
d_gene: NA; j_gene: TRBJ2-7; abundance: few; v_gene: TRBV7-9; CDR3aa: CASSHSYEQYF; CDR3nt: TGTGCCAGCAGCCACAGCTACGAGCAGTACTTC
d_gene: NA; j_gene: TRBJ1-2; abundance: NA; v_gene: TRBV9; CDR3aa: CASSVEERTLYGYTF; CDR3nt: TGTGCCAGCAGCGTAGAGGAGAGAACCCTCTATGGCTACACCTTC
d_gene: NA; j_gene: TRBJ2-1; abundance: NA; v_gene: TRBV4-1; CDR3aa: CASSHPSNEQFF; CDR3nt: TGCGCCAGCAGCCACCCCTCCAATGAGCAGTTCTTC
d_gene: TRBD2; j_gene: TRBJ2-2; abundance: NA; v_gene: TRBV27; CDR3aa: CASSLFASGGAGTGELFF; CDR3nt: TGTGCCAGCAGTTTATTCGCTAGCGGGGGGGCAGGGACCGGGGAGCTGTTTTTT
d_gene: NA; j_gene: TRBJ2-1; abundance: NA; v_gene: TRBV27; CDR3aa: CASSLLRAFNEQFF; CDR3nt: TGTGCCAGCAGTTTATTACGAGCTTTCAATGAGCAGTTCTTC
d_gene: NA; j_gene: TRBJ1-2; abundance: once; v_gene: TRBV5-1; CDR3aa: CASSLIPGDYGYTF; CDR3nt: TGCGCCAGCAGCTTGATCCCCGGGGACTATGGCTACACCTTC
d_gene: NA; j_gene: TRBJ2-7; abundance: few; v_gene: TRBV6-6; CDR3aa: CASSKSSYEQYF; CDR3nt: TGTGCCAGCAGTAAAAGCTCCTACGAGCAGTACTTC
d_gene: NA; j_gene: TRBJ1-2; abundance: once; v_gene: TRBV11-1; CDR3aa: CASSFLQGGYGYTF; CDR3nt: TGTGCCAGCAGCTTTTTGCAGGGAGGCTATGGCTACACCTTC
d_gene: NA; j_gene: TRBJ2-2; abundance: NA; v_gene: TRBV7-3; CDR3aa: CASSYGGTLNTGELFF; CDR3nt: TGTGCCAGCAGCTACGGCGGGACGTTGAACACCGGGGAGCTGTTTTTT
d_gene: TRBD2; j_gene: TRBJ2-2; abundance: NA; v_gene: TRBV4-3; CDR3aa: CASSQGASGAGNTGELFF; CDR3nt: TGCGCCAGCAGCCAAGGGGCTAGCGGGGCCGGGAACACCGGGGAGCTGTTTTTT
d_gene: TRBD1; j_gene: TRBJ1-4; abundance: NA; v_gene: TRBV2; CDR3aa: CASGDGTVNEKLFF; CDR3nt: TGTGCCAGCGGAGACGGGACAGTTAATGAAAAACTGTTTTTT
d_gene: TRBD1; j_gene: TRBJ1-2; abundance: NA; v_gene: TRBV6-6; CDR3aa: CASSRGDRGQSYGYTF; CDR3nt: TGTGCCAGCAGTCGAGGCGACAGGGGGCAGAGCTATGGCTACACCTTC
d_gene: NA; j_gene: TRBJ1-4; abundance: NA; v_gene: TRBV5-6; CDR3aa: CASSLMGEEKLFF; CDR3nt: TGTGCCAGCAGCTTGATGGGAGAAGAAAAACTGTTTTTT
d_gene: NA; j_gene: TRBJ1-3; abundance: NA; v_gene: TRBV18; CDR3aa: CASSPGELRNTIYF; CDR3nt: TGTGCCAGCTCACCAGGAGAATTGAGAAACACCATATATTTT
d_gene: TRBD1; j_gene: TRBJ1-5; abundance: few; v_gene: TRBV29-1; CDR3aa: CSVVEGGINQPQHF; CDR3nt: TGCAGCGTTGTAGAAGGGGGCATAAATCAGCCCCAGCATTTT
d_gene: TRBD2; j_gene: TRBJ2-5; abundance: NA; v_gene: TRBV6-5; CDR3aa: CASSSRGRGQETQYF; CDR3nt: TGTGCCAGCAGTTCCCGCGGGAGGGGCCAAGAGACCCAGTACTTC
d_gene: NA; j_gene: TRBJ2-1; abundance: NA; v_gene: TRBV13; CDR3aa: CASSLGEWRDYEQFF; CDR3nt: TGTGCCAGCAGCTTAGGGGAATGGAGGGACTATGAGCAGTTCTTC
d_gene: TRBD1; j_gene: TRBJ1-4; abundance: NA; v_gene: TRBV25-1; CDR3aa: CASSDPHRGRDEKLFF; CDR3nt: TGTGCCAGCAGTGACCCTCACAGGGGTCGGGATGAAAAACTGTTTTTT
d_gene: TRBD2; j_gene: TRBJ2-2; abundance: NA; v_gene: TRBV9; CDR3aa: CASSVGLAGGDTGELFF; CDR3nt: TGTGCCAGCAGCGTAGGATTAGCGGGGGGGGACACCGGGGAGCTGTTTTTT
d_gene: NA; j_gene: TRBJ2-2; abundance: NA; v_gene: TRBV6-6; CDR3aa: CASQQFPTTGELFF; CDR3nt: TGTGCCAGCCAACAGTTCCCCACCACCGGGGAGCTGTTTTTT
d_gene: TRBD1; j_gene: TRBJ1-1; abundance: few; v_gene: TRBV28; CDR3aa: CASSQRTGRGPEAFF; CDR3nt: TGTGCCAGCAGTCAACGGACAGGGAGGGGACCTGAAGCTTTCTTT
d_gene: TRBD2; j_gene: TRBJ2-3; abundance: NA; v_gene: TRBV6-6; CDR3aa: CASGAGETDTQYF; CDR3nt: TGTGCCAGCGGTGCGGGGGAAACAGATACGCAGTATTTT
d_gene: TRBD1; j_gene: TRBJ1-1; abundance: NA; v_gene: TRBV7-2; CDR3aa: CASSLADRVSAFF; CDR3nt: TGTGCCAGCAGCTTAGCGGACAGGGTCTCAGCTTTCTTT
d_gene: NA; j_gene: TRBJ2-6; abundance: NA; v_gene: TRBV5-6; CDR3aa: CASSPARGFSGANVLTF; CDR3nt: TGTGCCAGCAGCCCCGCACGGGGGTTTTCTGGGGCCAACGTCCTGACTTTC